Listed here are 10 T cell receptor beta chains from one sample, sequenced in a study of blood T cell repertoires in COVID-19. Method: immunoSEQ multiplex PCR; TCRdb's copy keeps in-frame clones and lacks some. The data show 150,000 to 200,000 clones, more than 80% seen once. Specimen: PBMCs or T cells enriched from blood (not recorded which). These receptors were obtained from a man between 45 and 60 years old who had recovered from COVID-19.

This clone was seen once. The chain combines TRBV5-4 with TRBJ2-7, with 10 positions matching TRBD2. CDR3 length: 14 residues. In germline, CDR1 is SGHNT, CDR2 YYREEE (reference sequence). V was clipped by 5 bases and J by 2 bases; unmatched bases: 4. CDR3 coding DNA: TGTGCCAGCAGGTTAGCGGGGGGCGCCTACGAGCAGTACTTC. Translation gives CASRLAGGAYEQYF.

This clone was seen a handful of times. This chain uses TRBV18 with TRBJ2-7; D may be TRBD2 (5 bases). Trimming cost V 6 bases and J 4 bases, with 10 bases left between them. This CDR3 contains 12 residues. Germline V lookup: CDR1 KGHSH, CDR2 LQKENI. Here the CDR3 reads CASSVGSYEQYF. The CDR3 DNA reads TGTGCCAGCTCTGTGGGGAGTTACGAGCAGTACTTC.

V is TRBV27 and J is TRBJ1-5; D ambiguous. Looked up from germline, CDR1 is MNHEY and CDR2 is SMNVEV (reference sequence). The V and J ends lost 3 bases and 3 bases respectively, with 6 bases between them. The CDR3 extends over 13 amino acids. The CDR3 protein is CASSLGLNQPQHF. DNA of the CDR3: TGTGCCAGCAGTTTGGGCCTCAATCAGCCCCAGCATTTT.

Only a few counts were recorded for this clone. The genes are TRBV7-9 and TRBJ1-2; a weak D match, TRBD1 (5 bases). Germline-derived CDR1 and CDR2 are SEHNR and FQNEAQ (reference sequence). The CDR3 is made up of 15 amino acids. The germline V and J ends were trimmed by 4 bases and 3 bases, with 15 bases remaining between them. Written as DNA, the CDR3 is TGTGCCAGCAGCTCTCTGGGGGGAAGGTACTATGGCTACACCTTC. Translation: CASSSLGGRYYGYTF.

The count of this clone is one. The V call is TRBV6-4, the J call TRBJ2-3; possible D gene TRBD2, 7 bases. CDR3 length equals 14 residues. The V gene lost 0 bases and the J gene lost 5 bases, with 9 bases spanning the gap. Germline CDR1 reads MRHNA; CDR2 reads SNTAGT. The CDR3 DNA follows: TGTGCCAGCAGTGACTCGAGGGGGGGAGATACGCAGTATTTT. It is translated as CASSDSRGGDTQYF.

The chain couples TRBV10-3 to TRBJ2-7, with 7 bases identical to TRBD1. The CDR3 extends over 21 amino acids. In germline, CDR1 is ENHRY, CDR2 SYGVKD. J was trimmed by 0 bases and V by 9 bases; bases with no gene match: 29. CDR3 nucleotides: TGTGCCATTTCGAGGGGACAGAGCACAGGGCCTAAGGGTAAAGCCTCCTACGAGCAGTACTTC. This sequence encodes CAISRGQSTGPKGKASYEQYF.

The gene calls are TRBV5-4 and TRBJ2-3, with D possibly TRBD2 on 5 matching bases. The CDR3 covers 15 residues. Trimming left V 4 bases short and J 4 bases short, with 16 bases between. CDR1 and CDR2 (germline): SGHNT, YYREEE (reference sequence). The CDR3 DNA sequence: TGTGCCAGCAGCGAGGACTCCAGCCCCGCAGATACGCAGTATTTT. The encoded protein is CASSEDSSPADTQYF.

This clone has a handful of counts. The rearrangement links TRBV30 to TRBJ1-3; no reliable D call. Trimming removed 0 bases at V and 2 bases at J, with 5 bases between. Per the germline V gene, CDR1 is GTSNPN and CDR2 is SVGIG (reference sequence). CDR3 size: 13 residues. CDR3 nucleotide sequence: TGTGCCTGGAGTGTAGACACTGGAAACACCATATATTTT. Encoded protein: CAWSVDTGNTIYF.

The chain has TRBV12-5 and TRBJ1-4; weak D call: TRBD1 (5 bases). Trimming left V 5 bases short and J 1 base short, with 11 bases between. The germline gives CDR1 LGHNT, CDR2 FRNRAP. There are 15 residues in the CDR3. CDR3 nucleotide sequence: TGTGCTAGTGGTCCCTCGGGGGGAACTAATGAAAAACTGTTTTTT. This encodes CASGPSGGTNEKLFF.

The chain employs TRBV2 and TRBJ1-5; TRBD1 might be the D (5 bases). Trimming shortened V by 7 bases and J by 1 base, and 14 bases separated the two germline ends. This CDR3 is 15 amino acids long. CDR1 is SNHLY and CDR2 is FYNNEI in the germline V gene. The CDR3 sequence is CASTALRQSNQPQHF. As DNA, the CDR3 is TGTGCCAGCACCGCCCTCCGACAGAGCAATCAGCCCCAGCATTTT.